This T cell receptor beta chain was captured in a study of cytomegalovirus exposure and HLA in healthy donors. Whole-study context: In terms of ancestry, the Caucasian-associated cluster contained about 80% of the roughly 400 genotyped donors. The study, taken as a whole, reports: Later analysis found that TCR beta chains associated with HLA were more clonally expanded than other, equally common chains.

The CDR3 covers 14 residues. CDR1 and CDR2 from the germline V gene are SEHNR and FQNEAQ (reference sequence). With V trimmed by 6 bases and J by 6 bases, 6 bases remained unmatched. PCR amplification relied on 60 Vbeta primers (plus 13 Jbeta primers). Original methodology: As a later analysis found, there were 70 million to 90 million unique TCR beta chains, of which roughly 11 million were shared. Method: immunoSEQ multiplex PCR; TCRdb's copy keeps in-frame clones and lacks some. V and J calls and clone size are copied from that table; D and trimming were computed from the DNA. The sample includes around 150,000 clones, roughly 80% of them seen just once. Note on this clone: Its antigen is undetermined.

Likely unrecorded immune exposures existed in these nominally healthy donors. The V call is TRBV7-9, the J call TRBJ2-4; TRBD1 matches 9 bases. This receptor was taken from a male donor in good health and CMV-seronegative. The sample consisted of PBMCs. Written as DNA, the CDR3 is TGTGCCAGCAGGCAGACAGGGGGAATAAACATTCAGTACTTC. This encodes CASRQTGGINIQYF.